This T cell receptor (beta chain) derives from a study of breast tumors, draining lymph nodes, adjacent tissues. On this clonotype itself: Its antigen remains unidentified. A single base separates this from a much larger clone, so it may be a read error.

MiXCR, run by TCRdb on the multiplex PCR reads, gives a single entry per CDR3 protein. The sample lists some 130,000 distinct CDR3 sequences; roughly 21% were seen once. Axillary draining lymph nodes of breast cancer patients supplied the node samples. The study, taken as a whole, reports: That most tumor T cells come from lymph nodes remained unproven. Compared with lymph nodes, tumors were less diverse; compared with nontumor tissue, more.

Germline loops: CDR1 KGHDR, CDR2 SFDVKD. This CDR3 has 17 residues. Trimming shortened V by 4 bases and J by 4 bases, and 18 bases separated the two germline ends. Sequences were obtained from axillary lymph node tissue. The V call is TRBV24-1, the J call TRBJ1-4; D gene unclear. The TCR comes from a female donor with breast cancer. Some clones in this sample may be carry-over from other donors' samples. The CDR3 bases are TGTGCCACCAGTGACCTCTTTCTGGACTCCTATAATGAAAAACTGTTTTTT. Encoded protein: CATSDLFLDSYNEKLFF.